This T cell receptor (beta chain) came from a study of cytomegalovirus exposure and HLA in healthy donors. The wider study: The approximately 120 million unique TCR beta sequences, from approximately 170 million T cells, were found by an earlier analysis. Findings and caveats of the study: Excluded were some V segments that proved indistinguishable, including TRBV6-2 and TRBV6-3. HLA allele associations emerged for roughly 17,000 TCR beta sequences in a later analysis, at 0.05 false discovery rate.

The PCR had 60 Vbeta and 13 Jbeta primers. Per the authors' pipeline: Later work found 80 million or so unique TCR beta chains, with about 10 million shared. Clones were sequenced by immunoSEQ multiplex PCR, and TCRdb holds only the in-frame ones, with some missing. The D gene and trimming were derived from the DNA, and the V and J assignments and clone size from that table. Of about 240,000 clones in the sample, about 86% are singletons; the top ten hold less than 8.5%. As concerns this clone: Its specificity is unknown.

The CDR3 is 18 residues long. V was clipped by 1 base and J by 0 bases, with 16 bases between them. Germline CDR1 LNHNV, CDR2 YYDKDF (reference sequence). Source material: PBMCs. The genes are TRBV15 and TRBJ1-5; weak D call: TRBD1 (5 bases). The sequence was obtained from a woman aged 55-70 years in good health and CMV-seropositive. The CDR3 nucleotides are TGTGCCACCAGCAGAGCCATCGGCCAGGGCAATAGCAATCAGCCCCAGCATTTT. This encodes CATSRAIGQGNSNQPQHF.